The 17 T cell receptor beta chains in this list originate from one sample, sequenced in a study of T cell responses to AZD1222 COVID-19 vaccine. Using immunoSEQ multiplex PCR, the repertoire was profiled, and TCRdb retains in-frame clones only, with some absent. This table has some 130,000 clones, roughly 93% appearing once. Material: peripheral blood, obtained 28 days after the second AZD1222 dose. The source is an adult who received the AZD1222 COVID-19 vaccine.

This clone has a single count. The chain joins TRBV6-5 to TRBJ2-2; D is perhaps TRBD2 (5 bases). The ends were cut back, 0 bases at V and 0 bases at J, with 5 bases in the middle. The CDR3 is made up of 15 amino acids. Germline CDR1 reads MNHEY; CDR2 reads SVGAGI. The CDR3 nucleotides read TGTGCCAGCAGTTACTCCGGGGCGAACACCGGGGAGCTGTTTTTT. Its translation: CASSYSGANTGELFF.

The chain joins TRBV7-3 to TRBJ2-1; D may be TRBD1 (6 bases). The V end was cut by 2 bases, the J end by 4 bases, with 12 bases between. This CDR3 comprises 15 residues. Germline V gives CDR1 SGHTA, CDR2 FQGTGA. The DNA of the CDR3 is TGTGCCAGCAGCTTATATATTACAGGGTACAATGAGCAGTTCTTC. Translation gives CASSLYITGYNEQFF.

The chain joins TRBV3-1 (or the pseudogene TRBV3-2) to TRBJ1-1, with D perhaps TRBD1 (6 bases). The CDR3 loop spans 11 amino acids. Germline CDR1 is LGHDT and CDR2 is YNNKEL (reference sequence). The germline V and J ends were trimmed by 6 bases and 8 bases, with 10 bases remaining between them. For the CDR3, the DNA is TGTGCCAGCAGACACAGGGCCGAAGCTTTCTTT. It translates to CASRHRAEAFF.

This chain joins TRBV6-6 and TRBJ1-2; 10 bases map to TRBD1. The V segment lost 1 base and the J segment 0 bases; nucleotides outside the gene matches: 2. The germline CDR1 and CDR2 sequences are MNHNY and SVGAGI (reference sequence). This CDR3 contains 16 residues. Written as DNA, the CDR3 is TGTGCCAGCAGTTACTGGGACAGGGGTCCTAACTATGGCTACACCTTC. Encoded protein: CASSYWDRGPNYGYTF.

This sequence joins TRBV18 and TRBJ1-6, with no clear D. The V gene lost 2 bases and the J gene lost 7 bases, with 12 bases spanning the gap. CDR1 and CDR2 from the germline V gene are KGHSH and LQKENI. CDR3 length: 15 residues. CDR3 region: CASSPLSGENSPLHF. DNA of the CDR3: TGTGCCAGCTCACCATTGTCAGGTGAAAATTCACCCCTCCACTTT. Filled out from reference TRBV18 and TRBJ1-6, the complete variable domain reads NAGVMQNPRHLVRRRGQEARLRCSPMKGHSHVYWYRQLPEEGLKFMVYLQKENIIDESGMPKERFSAEFPKEGPSILRIQQVVRGDSAAYFCASSPLSGENSPLHFGNGTRLTVT.

Of note for this clone: This CDR3 is also generated by other DNA sequences in the sample. The chain links TRBV3-1 (or the pseudogene TRBV3-2) to TRBJ1-6, with 8 bases aligning to TRBD1. Trimming at V came to 4 bases and at J to 6 bases, leaving 2 bases not matched to a gene. The CDR3 extends over 14 amino acids. Germline lookup yields CDR1 LGHDT and CDR2 YNNKEL (reference sequence). CDR3 in DNA: TGTGCCAGCAGCCTTCAGGGGGCTAATTCACCCCTCCACTTT. It is translated as CASSLQGANSPLHF.

The V and J genes are TRBV29-1 and TRBJ2-1, with 10 bases identical to TRBD2. There are 13 residues in the CDR3. Germline CDR1 and CDR2: SQVTM and ANQGSEA. Trimming at V came to 7 bases and at J to 7 bases, leaving 7 bases not matched to a gene. The CDR3 is CSGSGRAWNEQFF. The DNA for the CDR3 is TGCAGCGGAAGCGGGAGGGCGTGGAATGAGCAGTTCTTC.

The chain recombines TRBV5-1 with TRBJ1-1; 9 bases align to TRBD1. CDR1 is SGHRS and CDR2 is YFSETQ in the germline V gene. V was clipped by 3 bases and J by 7 bases; unmatched bases: 7. The CDR3 is 14 residues long. CDR3 residues: CASSSGDREGEAFF. The CDR3 nucleotides read TGCGCCAGCAGCTCGGGGGACAGGGAGGGTGAAGCTTTCTTT. The whole variable domain, remainder taken from reference TRBV5-1 and TRBJ1-1, is KAGVTQTPRYLIKTRGQQVTLSCSPISGHRSVSWYQQTPGQGLQFLFEYFSETQRNKGNFPGRFSGRQFSNSRSEMNVSTLELGDSALYLCASSSGDREGEAFFGQGTRLTVV.

This sequence joins TRBV7-8 and TRBJ1-1; D is possibly TRBD1 (5 bases). Trimming shortened V by 5 bases and J by 5 bases, and 18 bases separated the two germline ends. Germline lookup yields CDR1 SGHVS and CDR2 FQNEAQ. The CDR3 length is 15 residues. CDR3 sequence reads: CASSLGHTPGTEAFF. The CDR3 DNA reads as TGTGCCAGCAGCCTCGGACACACCCCGGGTACTGAAGCTTTCTTT. Complete variable domain (other parts from reference TRBV7-8 and TRBJ1-1): GAGVSQSPRYKVAKRGQDVALRCDPISGHVSLFWYQQALGQGPEFLTYFQNEAQLDKSGLPSDRFFAERPEGSVSTLKIQRTQQEDSAVYLCASSLGHTPGTEAFFGQGTRLTVV.

V gene TRBV21-1 combines with J gene TRBJ1-1; the table's D call, TRBD1, was not checked against the DNA. TRBV21-1 is deemed a pseudogene. This CDR3 is built from 17 residues. DNA of the CDR3: TGTGCCAGCAGCAAAGCGGGGACAGGGGGCGAGGGGACTGAAGCTTTCTTT. The encoded protein is CASSKAGTGGEGTEAFF.

The CDR3 spells CASSQELAGPYEQYF. The CDR3 coding sequence is TGTGCCAGCAGCCAAGAACTAGCGGGTCCCTACGAGCAGTACTTC. The rearrangement uses TRBV4-2 and TRBJ2-7; 9 bases agree with TRBD2. V lost 0 bases and J lost 2; bases outside the gene matches: 2. The germline V gene encodes CDR1 LGHNA and CDR2 YNFKEQ. This CDR3 has 15 residues.

This chain uses TRBV5-5 with TRBJ1-1; 7 nucleotides agree with TRBD1. CDR3 size: 14 residues. Per the germline V gene, CDR1 is SGHKS and CDR2 is YYEKEE (reference sequence). The trim removed 1 base at V and 1 base at J, leaving 1 base unmatched. As DNA, the CDR3 is TGTGCCAGCAGCTTGACAGGGGCGAACACTGAAGCTTTCTTT. This translates into CASSLTGANTEAFF.

The chain recombines TRBV9 with TRBJ2-3; D uncertain. The CDR3 totals 13 residues. The V end was cut by 1 base, the J end by 5 bases, with 8 bases between. Germline assignment: CDR1 SGDLS and CDR2 YYNGEE. CDR3 nucleotide sequence: TGTGCCAGCAGCGTAATGACCGAAGATACGCAGTATTTT. This codes for CASSVMTEDTQYF.

The V gene is TRBV6-1, the J gene TRBJ1-6; 12 nucleotides line up with TRBD1. Trimming at V came to 1 base and at J to 10 bases, leaving 2 bases not matched to a gene. CDR1 is MNHNS, CDR2 SASEGT, per germline. The CDR3 is 15 residues long. The CDR3: CASSEGGTGGSPLHF. The CDR3 DNA reads TGTGCCAGCAGTGAAGGCGGGACAGGGGGCTCACCCCTCCACTTT.

This chain connects TRBV28 to TRBJ1-3, with unresolved D. CDR1 is MDHEN and CDR2 is SYDVKM in the germline V gene. This CDR3 has 14 amino acids. V gave up 6 bases and J gave up 0 bases, with 9 bases separating them. This CDR3 is CASREISSGNTIYF. As DNA, the CDR3 is TGTGCCAGCAGAGAGATCAGCTCTGGAAACACCATATATTTT.

There are a few counts of this clone. This CDR3 is CASSVGDWYNNEQFF. Here the CDR3 DNA reads TGTGCCAGCAGCGTGGGAGACTGGTACAACAATGAGCAGTTCTTC. The chain combines TRBV5-4 with TRBJ2-1, with D perhaps TRBD2 (5 bases). The CDR3 is 15 residues long. Trimming pared 4 bases from V and 5 bases from J, leaving 16 bases between. Germline lookup yields CDR1 SGHNT and CDR2 YYREEE (reference sequence).

The CDR3 DNA follows: TGTGCCAGCAGCCAAGGAACTCTCTACAATGAGCAGTTCTTC. It specifies CASSQGTLYNEQFF. The gene calls are TRBV3-1 (or the pseudogene TRBV3-2) and TRBJ2-1; no reliable D call. This CDR3 has 14 amino acids. Germline CDR1 reads LGHDT; CDR2 reads YNNKEL (reference sequence). Trimming took off 1 base at V and 3 bases at J, with 7 bases between the two ends.